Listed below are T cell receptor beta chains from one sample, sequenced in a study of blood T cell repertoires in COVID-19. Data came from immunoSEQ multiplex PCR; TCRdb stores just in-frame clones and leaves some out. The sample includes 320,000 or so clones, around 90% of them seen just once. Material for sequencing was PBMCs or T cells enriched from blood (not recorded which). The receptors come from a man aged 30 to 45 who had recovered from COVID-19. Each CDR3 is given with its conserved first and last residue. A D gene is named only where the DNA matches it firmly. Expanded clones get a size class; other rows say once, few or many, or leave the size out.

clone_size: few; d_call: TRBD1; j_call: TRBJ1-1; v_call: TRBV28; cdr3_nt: TGTGCCAGCAGTTCACTCGTAGGACAGGCCCTTGAAGCTTTCTTT; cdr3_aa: CASSSLVGQALEAFF
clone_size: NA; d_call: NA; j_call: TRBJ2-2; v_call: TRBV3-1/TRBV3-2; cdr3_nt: TGTGCCAGCAGCCAAGTAACGGCCGGGGAGCTGTTTTTT; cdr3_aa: CASSQVTAGELFF
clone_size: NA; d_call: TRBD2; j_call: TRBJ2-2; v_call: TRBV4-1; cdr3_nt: TGCGCCAGCAGCCCCGCCGGGGGGGGGCACACCGGGGAGCTGTTTTTT; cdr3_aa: CASSPAGGGHTGELFF
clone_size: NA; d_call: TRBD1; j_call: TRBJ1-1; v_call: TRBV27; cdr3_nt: TGTGCCAGCAGTCCGTCGACAGGGAACATGAACACTGAAGCTTTCTTT; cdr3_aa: CASSPSTGNMNTEAFF
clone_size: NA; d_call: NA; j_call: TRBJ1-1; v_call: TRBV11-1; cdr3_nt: TGTGCCAGCAGCTTATGGCCAGGGAAGAACACTGAAGCTTTCTTT; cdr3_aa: CASSLWPGKNTEAFF
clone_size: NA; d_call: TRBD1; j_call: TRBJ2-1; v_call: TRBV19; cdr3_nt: TGTGCCCGCCCGGTGGACAGGGCCTACAATGAGCAGTTCTTC; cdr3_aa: CARPVDRAYNEQFF
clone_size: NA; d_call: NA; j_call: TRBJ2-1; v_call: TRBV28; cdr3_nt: TGTGCCAGCAGTTTTGCAGGTCCTCAGGGGGAGCAGTTCTTC; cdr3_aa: CASSFAGPQGEQFF
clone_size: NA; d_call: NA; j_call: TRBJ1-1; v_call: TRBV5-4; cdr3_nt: TGTGCCAGCAGCACCCCGAGGGACGGGCGGGGCACTGAAGCTTTCTTT; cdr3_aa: CASSTPRDGRGTEAFF
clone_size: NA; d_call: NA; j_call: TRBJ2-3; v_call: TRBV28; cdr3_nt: TGTGCCAGCAGTGCGGGGAAACGGTCATGGGATACGCAGTATTTT; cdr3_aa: CASSAGKRSWDTQYF
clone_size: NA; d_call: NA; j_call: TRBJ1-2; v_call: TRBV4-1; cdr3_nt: TGCGCCAGCAGCCAAGAACAGGCCTATGTGGGCTACACCTTC; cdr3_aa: CASSQEQAYVGYTF
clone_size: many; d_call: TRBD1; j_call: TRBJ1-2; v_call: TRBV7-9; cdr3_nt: TGTGCCAGCAGCCCTCCCGGACAGGAGAGCTTCGGCTACACCTTC; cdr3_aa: CASSPPGQESFGYTF
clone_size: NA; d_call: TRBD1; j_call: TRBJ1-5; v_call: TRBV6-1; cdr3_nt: TGTGCCAGCAGTGGTTCGCCGGACAGGGTCAATCAGCCCCAGCATTTT; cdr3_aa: CASSGSPDRVNQPQHF
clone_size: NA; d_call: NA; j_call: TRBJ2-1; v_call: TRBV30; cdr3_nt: TGTGCCTGGAAGACAACGGGGGGCCAGTACAATGAGCAGTTCTTC; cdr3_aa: CAWKTTGGQYNEQFF
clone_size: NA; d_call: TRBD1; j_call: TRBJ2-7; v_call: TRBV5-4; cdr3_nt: TGTGCCAGCAGCAAAACAGGGGCCGGACCCTACGAGCAGTACTTC; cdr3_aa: CASSKTGAGPYEQYF
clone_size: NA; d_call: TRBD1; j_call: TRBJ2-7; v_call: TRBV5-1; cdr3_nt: TGCGCCAGCAGCTTGTCAGGACAGGGGAGTCCGCACGAGCAGTACTTC; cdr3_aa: CASSLSGQGSPHEQYF
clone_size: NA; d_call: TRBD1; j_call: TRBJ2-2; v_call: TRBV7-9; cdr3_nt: TGTGCCAGCTTCCGCGACAGGGGGGCCGAGGAGCTGTTTTTT; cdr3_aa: CASFRDRGAEELFF
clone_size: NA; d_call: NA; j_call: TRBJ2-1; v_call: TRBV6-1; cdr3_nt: TGTGCCAGCAGTGAGTTGAGCTCCTACAATGAGCAGTTCTTC; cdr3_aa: CASSELSSYNEQFF
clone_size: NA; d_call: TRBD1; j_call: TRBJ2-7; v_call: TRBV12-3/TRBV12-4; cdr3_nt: TGTGCCAGCAGACCGGACAGGGGCGAGCAGTACTTC; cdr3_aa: CASRPDRGEQYF
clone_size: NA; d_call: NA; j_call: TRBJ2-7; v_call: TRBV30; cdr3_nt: TGTGCCTGGAGTGTATCGGCGGGCGAGCAGTACTTC; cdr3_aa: CAWSVSAGEQYF
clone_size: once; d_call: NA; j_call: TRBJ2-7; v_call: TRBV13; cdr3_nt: TGTGCCAGCAGCCCCTCCGGGACTGTAGCCTACGAGCAGTACTTC; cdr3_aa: CASSPSGTVAYEQYF
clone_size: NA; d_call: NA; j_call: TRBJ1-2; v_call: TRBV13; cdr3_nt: TGTGCCAGTATCAGGGGTTCTAACTATGGCTACACCTTC; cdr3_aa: CASIRGSNYGYTF
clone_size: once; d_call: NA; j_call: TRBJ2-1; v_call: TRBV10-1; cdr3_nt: TGCGCCAGCAGTGAGTACACAGGCCCATACAATGAGCAGTTCTTC; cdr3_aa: CASSEYTGPYNEQFF
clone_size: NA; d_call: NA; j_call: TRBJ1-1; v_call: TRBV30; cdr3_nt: TGTGCCTGGAGTATGAAAGGGGCAACTGAAGCTTTCTTT; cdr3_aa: CAWSMKGATEAFF
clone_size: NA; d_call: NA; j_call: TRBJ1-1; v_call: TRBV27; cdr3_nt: TGTGCCAGCAGTTTTAGGGAGCATACTGAAGCTTTCTTT; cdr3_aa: CASSFREHTEAFF
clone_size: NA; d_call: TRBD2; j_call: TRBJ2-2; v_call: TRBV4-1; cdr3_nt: TGCGCCAGCACACCGGGGGGGCCCACCGGGGAGCTGTTTTTT; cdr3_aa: CASTPGGPTGELFF
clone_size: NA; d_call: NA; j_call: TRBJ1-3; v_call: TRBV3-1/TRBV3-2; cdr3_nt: TGTGCCAGCAGCCAAGGGTGGGCCGCCTCTGGAAACACCATATATTTT; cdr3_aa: CASSQGWAASGNTIYF
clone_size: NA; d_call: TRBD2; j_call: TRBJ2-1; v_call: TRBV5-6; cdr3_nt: TGTGCCAGCAGCTTGGTCAGGACTAGCGGGGGGCGAGCCTACAATGAGCAGTTCTTC; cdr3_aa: CASSLVRTSGGRAYNEQFF
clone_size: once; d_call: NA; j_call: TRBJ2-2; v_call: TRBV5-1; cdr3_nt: TGCGCCAGCAGCTTGGAACAGAACACCGGGGAGCTGTTTTTT; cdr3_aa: CASSLEQNTGELFF
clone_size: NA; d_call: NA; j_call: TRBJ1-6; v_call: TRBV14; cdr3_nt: TGTGCCAGCAGCCAAGAATATAGACTCAATTCACCCCTCCACTTT; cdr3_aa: CASSQEYRLNSPLHF
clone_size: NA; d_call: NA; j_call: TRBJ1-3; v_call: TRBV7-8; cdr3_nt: TGTGCCAGCAGCACCGGAGCGAGCTCTGGAAACACCATATATTTT; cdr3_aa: CASSTGASSGNTIYF
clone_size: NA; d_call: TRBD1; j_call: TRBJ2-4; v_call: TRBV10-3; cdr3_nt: TGTGCCATCAGTGACGAGGGGGCGAGGGCCAAAAACATTCAGTACTTC; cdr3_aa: CAISDEGARAKNIQYF
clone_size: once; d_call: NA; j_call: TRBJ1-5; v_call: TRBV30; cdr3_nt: TGTGCCTGGAGTGTTAAACAGGGCAATCAGCCCCAGCATTTT; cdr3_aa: CAWSVKQGNQPQHF
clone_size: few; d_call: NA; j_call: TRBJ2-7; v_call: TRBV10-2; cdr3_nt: TGCGCCAGCAGGGAGGGAGCCTACGAGCAGTACTTC; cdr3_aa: CASREGAYEQYF
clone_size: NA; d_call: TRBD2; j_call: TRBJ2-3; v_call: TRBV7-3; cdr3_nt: TGTGCCAGCAGCCCAGGGACTAGCGGGGGGGCAGGAAATACGCAGTATTTT; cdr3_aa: CASSPGTSGGAGNTQYF
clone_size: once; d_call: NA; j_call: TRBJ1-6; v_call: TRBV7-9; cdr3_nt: TGTGCCAGCAGCTTAAGTAGAACTCCAGGACCCCTCCACTTT; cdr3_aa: CASSLSRTPGPLHF
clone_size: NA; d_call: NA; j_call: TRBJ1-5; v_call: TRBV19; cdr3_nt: TGTGCCAGTAGTATATGGGACACTTATCAGCCCCAGCATTTT; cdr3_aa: CASSIWDTYQPQHF
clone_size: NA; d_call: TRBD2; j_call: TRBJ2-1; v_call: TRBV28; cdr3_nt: TGTGCCAGCAGTCAACTAGCGGGGGCTCGGGATGAGCAGTTCTTC; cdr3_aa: CASSQLAGARDEQFF